The rows below give T cell receptor beta chains drawn from one sample of a study of cytomegalovirus exposure and HLA in healthy donors. The table came from immunoSEQ multiplex PCR; TCRdb's copy has only in-frame clones and leaves some out. The data hold around 100,000 clones, with 60% to 85% observed a single time. Source material: PBMCs. The receptors shown here come from a female donor in good health and CMV-seropositive. CDR3s include the opening cysteine and the closing phenylalanine or tryptophan. Fields, in order: V gene, D gene, J gene, clone size, CDR3 DNA, CDR3 protein. The D gene is left open where the match is weak. A clone size is listed for some rows: how often the clone was seen (once, few, many), or a class if it is expanded.

>TRBV9|TRBD1|TRBJ2-2|.
TGTGCCAGCAGCGCACACAGGGGCACCGGGGAGCTGTTTTTT
CASSAHRGTGELFF
>TRBV9|.|TRBJ2-3|.
TGTGCCAGCAGCGGAGGGAGAGGGGGTTTAGGCACAGATACGCAGTATTTT
CASSGGRGGLGTDTQYF
>TRBV9|TRBD2|TRBJ2-3|.
TGTGCCAGCAGCGCGCTAGCGGGAGTTATTACAGATACGCAGTATTTT
CASSALAGVITDTQYF
>TRBV29-1|.|TRBJ1-1|once
TGCAGCGTTTACGGGAACACTGAAGCTTTCTTT
CSVYGNTEAFF
>TRBV30|TRBD2|TRBJ2-1|.
TGTGCCTGGGAATCTAGCGGGCCCACCAGATCCTACAATGAGCAGTTCTTC
CAWESSGPTRSYNEQFF
>TRBV7-3|TRBD2|TRBJ2-1|.
TGTGCCAGCAGCCCAAGGACTAGCGGGAGTCATGAGCAGTTCTTC
CASSPRTSGSHEQFF
>TRBV4-2|TRBD2|TRBJ2-3|.
TGTGCCAGCAGCCAAGATCAAGTAGGACTAGCGGGGGGGCGGGATACGCAGTATTTT
CASSQDQVGLAGGRDTQYF
>TRBV14|.|TRBJ2-7|.
TGTGCCAGCAGTCCAGGGCTTTCCTACGAGCAGTACTTC
CASSPGLSYEQYF
>TRBV5-8|TRBD2|TRBJ2-1|.
TGTGCCAGCAGCTTCGCAGGGCTTCTAGCGGGTCGATACAATGAGCAGTTCTTC
CASSFAGLLAGRYNEQFF
>TRBV6-1|TRBD1|TRBJ1-4|.
TGTGCCAGCAGTGAATTCTTCGGGACAGGGGTTAATGAAAAACTGTTTTTT
CASSEFFGTGVNEKLFF
>TRBV2|.|TRBJ2-3|.
TGTGCCAGCAGTGAAGCCGGGACTGTAACAGATACGCAGTATTTT
CASSEAGTVTDTQYF
>TRBV10-1|TRBD1|TRBJ1-2|.
TGCGTATTGACAGGGAACCCTTCTAACTATGGCTACACCTTC
CVLTGNPSNYGYTF
>TRBV7-9|.|TRBJ1-1|.
TGTGCCAGCAGCTTAGGCTCCGGCGGATGGAACACTGAAGCTTTCTTT
CASSLGSGGWNTEAFF
>TRBV30|.|TRBJ1-4|.
TGTGCCTGGGCGGGGGGGCCTAATGAAAAACTGTTTTTT
CAWAGGPNEKLFF
>TRBV27|.|TRBJ2-7|.
TGTGCCAGCAGTCTGGAGGAGGGAGGATACGAGCAGTACTTC
CASSLEEGGYEQYF
>TRBV7-6|.|TRBJ2-6|.
TGTGCCAGCAGCTTAGATTTAAGGACAAAGGCCAACGTCCTGACTTTC
CASSLDLRTKANVLTF
>TRBV6-5|TRBD2|TRBJ2-2|.
TGTGCCAGCAGTGGGACTAGCGGGAGCACCGGGGAGCTGTTTTTT
CASSGTSGSTGELFF
>TRBV5-1|.|TRBJ1-3|.
TGCGCCAGCAGCTTGAGGGGGGGCCCCATATATTTT
CASSLRGGPIYF
>TRBV5-1|.|TRBJ2-3|few
TGCGCCAGCAGCTCCCCTAGCACAGATACGCAGTATTTT
CASSSPSTDTQYF
>TRBV7-8|.|TRBJ1-3|few
TGTGCCAGCAGCCAACATGGAAACACCATATATTTT
CASSQHGNTIYF
>TRBV19|.|TRBJ2-7|.
TGTGCCAGCGAGGGGGACTCCTACGAGCAGTACTTC
CASEGDSYEQYF
>TRBV5-1|TRBD2|TRBJ2-2|.
TGCGCCAGCAGCGGCGGGACTAGCGGGAGGGGCCCCACCGGGGAGCTGTTTTTT
CASSGGTSGRGPTGELFF
>TRBV7-2|TRBD1|TRBJ1-6|.
TGTGCCAGCAGCTTGGACAGGACGTATAATTCACCCCTCCACTTT
CASSLDRTYNSPLHF
>TRBV6-5|.|TRBJ2-7|.
TGTGCCAGCAGACGACAGTTCTACGAGCAGTACTTC
CASRRQFYEQYF
>TRBV6-1|TRBD2|TRBJ2-2|.
TGTGCCAGCAGTGAAGTGGTAGCGGGGGGTATCGGGGAGCTGTTTTTT
CASSEVVAGGIGELFF
>TRBV9|.|TRBJ1-6|.
TGTGCCAGCAGCGGTAGACCCGACAGGACGTCACCCCTCCACTTT
CASSGRPDRTSPLHF
>TRBV14|.|TRBJ2-2|.
TGTGCCAGCAGCCAACAACCAGGAAACACCGGGGAGCTGTTTTTT
CASSQQPGNTGELFF
>TRBV11-3|TRBD1|TRBJ2-3|.
TGTGCCAGCAGCGAGGGGGCAGTTACTAGCACAGATACGCAGTATTTT
CASSEGAVTSTDTQYF